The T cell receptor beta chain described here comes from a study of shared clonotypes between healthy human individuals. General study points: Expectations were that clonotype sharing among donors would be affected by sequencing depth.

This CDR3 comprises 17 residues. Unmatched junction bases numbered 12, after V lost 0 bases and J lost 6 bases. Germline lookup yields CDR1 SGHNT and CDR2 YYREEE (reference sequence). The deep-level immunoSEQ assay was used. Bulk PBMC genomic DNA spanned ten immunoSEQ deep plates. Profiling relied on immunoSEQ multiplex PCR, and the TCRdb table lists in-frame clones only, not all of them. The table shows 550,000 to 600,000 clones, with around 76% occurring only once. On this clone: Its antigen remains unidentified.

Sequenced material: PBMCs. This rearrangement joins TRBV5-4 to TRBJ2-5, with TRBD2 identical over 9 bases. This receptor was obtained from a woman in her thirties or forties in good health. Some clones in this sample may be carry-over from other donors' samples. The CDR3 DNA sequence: TGTGCCAGCAGCTTGGTGGTGGGACATAGCGGGAGTCAGACCCAGTACTTC. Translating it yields CASSLVVGHSGSQTQYF.